The 30 T cell receptor beta chains given below trace back to one sample, sequenced in a study of T cells after yellow fever vaccination. TCRdb called the 5' RACE reads again in MiXCR, with one record for every CDR3 protein. Among fewer than 650,000 distinct CDR3 sequences listed, just over 20% were seen once. Specimen: PBMCs, collected 21 days after the first yellow fever vaccination. The receptor source for this set is a man aged 18-30 years who received the YFV17D yellow fever vaccine.

This clonotype was detected only a few times. The J gene is TRBJ1-4, the V gene TRBV7-9; TRBD1 is a possible D gene (5 bases). This CDR3 is 15 amino acids long. Germline CDR1 and CDR2: SEHNR and FQNEAQ (reference sequence). V lost 5 bases to trimming and J lost 7 bases, with 17 bases between them. CDR3 sequence (DNA): TGTGCCAGCAGCGGCCAGGGCTTCGCGGGTGAAAAACTGTTTTTT. Protein: CASSGQGFAGEKLFF.

The chain has TRBV7-3 and TRBJ2-1; TRBD1 aligns across 7 bases. This CDR3 is 12 amino acids long. Germline loops: CDR1 SGHTA, CDR2 FQGTGA. V shed 5 bases, J shed 10 bases, and the junction held 5 bases outside the gene matches. The CDR3 DNA sequence: TGTGCCAGCAGCATCCGGACAGGCGAGCAGTTCTTC. Amino acid sequence: CASSIRTGEQFF.

This clonotype appeared once. The chain is built from TRBV21-1 and TRBJ2-7. TRBV21-1 is termed a pseudogene. The CDR3 consists of 14 residues. The CDR3 loop reads CASSNRRFPYEQYV. The CDR3 DNA reads TGTGCCAGCAGCAACCGCCGGTTCCCCTACGAGCAGTACGTC.

The gene calls are TRBV5-1 and TRBJ2-1; 10 positions match TRBD1. The CDR3 contains 16 residues. Germline CDR1 and CDR2: SGHRS and YFSETQ. V lost 5 bases, J lost 2 bases, and 7 bases stayed unmatched. This chain's CDR3 is CASRQPGQGTYNEQFF. The DNA for the CDR3 is TGCGCCAGCAGACAACCGGGACAGGGGACCTACAATGAGCAGTTCTTC.

This clonotype was seen more than once but under ten times. The chain uses TRBV20-1 and TRBJ2-1; 15 bases are shared with TRBD2. There are 14 residues in the CDR3. J was trimmed by 12 bases and V by 3 bases; bases with no gene match: 6. Germline CDR1 is DFQATT and CDR2 is SNEGSKA (reference sequence). The CDR3 protein is CSASAGLAGGSQFF. In DNA, the CDR3 is TGCAGTGCTAGTGCGGGACTAGCGGGGGGTTCGCAGTTCTTC.

CDR3 DNA sequence: TGTGCTAGTGGTTCCCCAAGGGGAACGGTCACAGATACGCAGTATTTT. It is translated as CASGSPRGTVTDTQYF. This rearrangement joins TRBV12-5 to TRBJ2-3; a possible D gene is TRBD1 (5 bases). Germline assignment: CDR1 LGHNT and CDR2 FRNRAP. The CDR3 has 16 residues. Deletions cut 4 bases from V and 2 bases from J, with 16 bases between.

CDR3 sequence (DNA): TGTGCCAGCAGCGTGGGGCAGGGGTTCACAGATACGCAGTATTTT. It specifies CASSVGQGFTDTQYF. V usage is TRBV9 and J usage is TRBJ2-3, with a tentative D call TRBD1 (6 bases). Deletions cut 2 bases from V and 2 bases from J, with 12 bases between. Germline CDR1 reads SGDLS; CDR2 reads YYNGEE. This CDR3 region has 15 residues.

This clonotype was found a few times. V usage is TRBV7-3 and J usage is TRBJ2-1; 7 nucleotides line up with TRBD2. J gave up 8 bases and V 2 bases, and 9 bases lay outside the gene matches. Germline-derived CDR1 and CDR2 are SGHTA and FQGTGA. The CDR3 totals 15 residues. In nucleotides, the CDR3 is TGTGCCAGCAGCTTAGGCGGGGGAGTACAATATGAGCAGTTCTTC. Encoded protein: CASSLGGGVQYEQFF.

This chain uses TRBV12-3 or TRBV12-4 with TRBJ1-1, with 8 nucleotides matching TRBD1. This CDR3 region has 14 residues. V lost 8 bases and J lost 5; bases outside the gene matches: 10. The CDR3 region has the DNA TGTGCCAGCCGGACGGACAGGGCGAGGACTGAAGCTTTCTTT. Translating it yields CASRTDRARTEAFF.

This clonotype was counted a single time. The gene calls are TRBV11-1 and TRBJ2-1; D possibly corresponds to TRBD2 (6 bases). The CDR3 has 14 amino acids. The V and J ends lost 5 bases and 5 bases respectively, with 13 bases between them. Germline V lookup: CDR1 SGHAT, CDR2 FQDESV (reference sequence). CDR3 sequence: CASSRVAADNEQFF. CDR3 coding DNA: TGTGCCAGCAGCCGCGTAGCGGCGGACAATGAGCAGTTCTTC. The whole variable domain, remainder taken from reference TRBV11-1 and TRBJ2-1, is EAEVAQSPRYKITEKSQAVAFWCDPISGHATLYWYRQILGQGPELLVQFQDESVVDDSQLPKDRFSAERLKGVDSTLKIQPAELGDSAMYLCASSRVAADNEQFFGPGTRLTVL.

In this sample, this clonotype turned up a few times. The DNA for the CDR3 is TGTGCCAGCAGTGAATTCGGTGGGCGGAATTCCTACGAGCAGTACTTC. It encodes CASSEFGGRNSYEQYF. The J gene is TRBJ2-7, the V gene TRBV25-1, with D uncertain. CDR1 MGHDK and CDR2 SYGVNS come from the germline V gene. The CDR3 length is 16 residues. V was clipped by 1 base and J by 1 base, with 14 bases between them.

This clonotype was observed a handful of times. V and J are TRBV12-3 or TRBV12-4 and TRBJ2-2; weak D call: TRBD1 (7 bases). V was cut by 3 bases and J by 1 base, with 15 bases left in between. CDR3 length: 17 amino acids. The CDR3 region is CASSLGGQGVNTGELFF. The CDR3 nucleotides read TGTGCCAGCAGTTTGGGGGGCCAGGGGGTGAACACCGGGGAGCTGTTTTTT.

The chain combines TRBV19 with TRBJ1-5; D might be TRBD1 (5 bases). Trimming removed 4 bases at V and 2 bases at J, with 15 bases between. The germline gives CDR1 LNHDA, CDR2 SQIVND (reference sequence). The CDR3 runs to 16 residues. The CDR3 sequence is CASSTDSHVGNQPQHF. The CDR3 DNA reads as TGTGCCAGTAGTACTGACAGTCATGTGGGCAATCAGCCCCAGCATTTT.

This chain links TRBV27 with TRBJ2-7; 8 nucleotides match TRBD1. This CDR3 region has 14 residues. Germline values: CDR1 MNHEY, CDR2 SMNVEV (reference sequence). J lost 0 bases, V lost 6 bases, and 4 bases had no gene match. The CDR3 DNA follows: TGTGCCAGCAGCAGGGGGCGGGGCTCCTACGAGCAGTACGTC. This sequence encodes CASSRGRGSYEQYV.

This clonotype was detected a few times. The CDR3 DNA reads TGCGCCAGCAGCCTCCGGACTAGCGGGGGGTACACAGATACGCAGTATTTT. It translates to CASSLRTSGGYTDTQYF. This chain connects TRBV5-1 to TRBJ2-3, with 14 positions matching TRBD2. The V gene's germline CDR1 is SGHRS and CDR2 YFSETQ. The CDR3 is 17 amino acids. Trimming removed 4 bases from V and 2 bases from J; junction bases left unmatched: 6.

This clonotype was recorded at least ten times. The rearrangement joins TRBV5-1 to TRBJ2-2; possibly TRBD1 or TRBD2 for D (6 bases each). With 0 bases removed from V and 6 bases from J, the gap between germline ends came to 9 bases. Looked up from germline, CDR1 is SGHRS and CDR2 is YFSETQ. The CDR3 length is 14 residues. CDR3 sequence: CASSLDREAGELFF. CDR3 sequence (DNA): TGCGCCAGCAGCTTGGACAGGGAGGCCGGGGAGCTGTTTTTT.

The sample holds a few counts of this clonotype. V and J are TRBV7-6 and TRBJ2-5, with 9 bases lining up with TRBD1. Germline V gene data show CDR1 as SGHVS and CDR2 as FNYEAQ. The CDR3 has 14 residues. J was trimmed by 6 bases and V by 4 bases; bases with no gene match: 6. CDR3 DNA: TGTGCCAGCAGCTCCGGGACAGGGATCCAGACCCAGTACTTC. It is translated as CASSSGTGIQTQYF.

This clonotype was counted between two and nine times. The chain carries TRBV7-2 and TRBJ1-6, with TRBD1 matching over 10 bases. This CDR3 comprises 14 residues. V was clipped by 4 bases and J by 6 bases; unmatched bases: 0. Germline-derived CDR1 and CDR2 are SGHTA and FQGNSA. CDR3 DNA: TGTGCCAGCAGCTGGGACAGGGGTAATTCACCCCTCCACTTT. Its translation: CASSWDRGNSPLHF.

A few counts support this clonotype. The chain uses TRBV6-1 and TRBJ2-1; D remains ambiguous. Germline assignment: CDR1 MNHNS and CDR2 SASEGT. The V end lost 6 bases, the J end lost 0 bases, and 6 bases lay between the germline ends. The CDR3 extends over 13 amino acids. CDR3 coding DNA: TGTGCCAGCAGGCAAAGCTCCTACAATGAGCAGTTCTTC. Translation gives CASRQSSYNEQFF.

This chain uses TRBV7-3 with TRBJ2-3, with 12 nucleotides matching TRBD2. Germline trimming cut 4 bases from V and 4 bases from J; bases unmatched to any gene: 3. CDR1 is SGHTA, CDR2 FQGTGA, per germline. CDR3 length equals 15 residues. This chain's CDR3 is CASSSSSGGADTQYF. The CDR3 coding sequence is TGTGCCAGCAGCTCGTCTAGCGGGGGGGCAGATACGCAGTATTTT.

The chain links TRBV2 to TRBJ1-4; a possible D gene is TRBD1 (5 bases). The CDR3 spans 14 residues. CDR1 is SNHLY, CDR2 FYNNEI, per germline. With 5 bases removed from V and 7 bases from J, the gap between germline ends came to 14 bases. The CDR3 region is CASSFQGNREKLFF. In DNA, the CDR3 is TGTGCCAGCAGTTTTCAGGGAAATCGTGAAAAACTGTTTTTT. The complete variable domain, with remaining parts taken from reference TRBV2 and TRBJ1-4, reads EPEVTQTPSHQVTQMGQEVILRCVPISNHLYFYWYRQILGQKVEFLVSFYNNEISEKSEIFDDQFSVERPDGSNFTLKIRSTKLEDSAMYFCASSFQGNREKLFFGSGTQLSVL.

This chain uses TRBV7-2 with TRBJ2-6; D unclear. This CDR3 is 12 amino acids long. Germline V gene sequence: CDR1 SGHTA, CDR2 FQGNSA. V was pared by 7 bases and J by 6 bases, with 7 bases between. CDR3 residues: CASTRPANVLTF. CDR3 sequence (DNA): TGTGCCAGCACCCGTCCGGCCAACGTCCTGACTTTC.

The genes are TRBV6-6 and TRBJ2-7, with TRBD1 as a possible D gene (5 bases). V lost 6 bases and J 6 bases, leaving 15 bases between the germline ends. CDR1 and CDR2 (germline): MNHNY, SVGAGI (reference sequence). This CDR3 is built from 13 residues. The CDR3: CASRKQDPPEQYF. The CDR3 DNA reads as TGTGCCAGCAGGAAACAGGACCCTCCCGAGCAGTACTTC.

This clonotype occurred a few times. CDR3 sequence reads: CATSDPGQGDEQFF. For the CDR3, the DNA is TGTGCCACCAGTGATCCGGGACAGGGGGACGAGCAGTTCTTC. V gene TRBV24-1 combines with J gene TRBJ2-1; 11 bases are a match to TRBD1. The CDR3 length is 14 residues. The ends lost 3 bases at V and 10 bases at J; junction bases unmatched: 4. From germline, CDR1 is KGHDR and CDR2 SFDVKD.

The chain couples TRBV20-1 to TRBJ1-6; D is unclear. Looked up from germline, CDR1 is DFQATT and CDR2 is SNEGSKA (reference sequence). Trimming shortened V by 3 bases and J by 8 bases, and 14 bases separated the two germline ends. The CDR3 consists of 14 residues. The CDR3 coding sequence is TGCAGTGCTAGGTGGGCGACGAGGGATTCACCCCTCCACTTT. Translated, it gives CSARWATRDSPLHF.

This clonotype turned up a few times. The rearrangement links TRBV18 to TRBJ2-1; D remains ambiguous. Per the germline V gene, CDR1 is KGHSH and CDR2 is LQKENI. V gave up 3 bases and J gave up 4 bases, with 10 bases separating them. CDR3 length: 14 residues. The CDR3 coding sequence is TGTGCCAGCTCACCGCCGGACGGATACAATGAGCAGTTCTTC. This encodes CASSPPDGYNEQFF. The full variable domain, its missing parts supplied by reference TRBV18 and TRBJ2-1, is NAGVMQNPRHLVRRRGQEARLRCSPMKGHSHVYWYRQLPEEGLKFMVYLQKENIIDESGMPKERFSAEFPKEGPSILRIQQVVRGDSAAYFCASSPPDGYNEQFFGPGTRLTVL.

V is TRBV7-2 and J is TRBJ1-5; D gene ambiguous. Germline-derived CDR1 and CDR2 are SGHTA and FQGNSA. The ends were cut back, 2 bases at V and 3 bases at J, with 11 bases in the middle. This CDR3 comprises 15 residues. The CDR3 sequence: CASSLLDGDNQPQHF. Written as DNA, the CDR3 is TGTGCCAGCAGCTTACTCGACGGGGACAATCAGCCCCAGCATTTT.

In its sample, this clonotype was seen a few times. The J gene is TRBJ1-5, the V gene TRBV28, with TRBD1 identical over 7 bases. This CDR3 comprises 14 residues. Germline V lookup: CDR1 MDHEN, CDR2 SYDVKM. The junction had 7 bases not matched to a gene; V was cut back by 6 bases and J by 5 bases. The CDR3 is CASRTTQGDQPQHF. The CDR3 DNA sequence: TGTGCCAGCAGAACGACCCAGGGGGATCAGCCCCAGCATTTT. The full variable domain, completed using reference TRBV28 and TRBJ1-5, is DVKVTQSSRYLVKRTGEKVFLECVQDMDHENMFWYRQDPGLGLRLIYFSYDVKMKEKGDIPEGYSVSREKKERFSLILESASTNQTSMYLCASRTTQGDQPQHFGDGTRLSIL.

The gene calls are TRBV6-2 or TRBV6-3 and TRBJ2-7, with 7 bases aligning to TRBD1. CDR3 size: 13 residues. Trimming removed 10 bases from V and 4 bases from J; junction bases left unmatched: 10. Per the germline V gene, CDR1 is MNHEY and CDR2 is SVGEGT. The CDR3 DNA reads as TGTGCCACACGACAGGGACCCTTTTACGAGCAGTACGTC. Its translation is CATRQGPFYEQYV.

This clonotype was observed a handful of times. The V gene is TRBV12-3 or TRBV12-4, the J gene TRBJ2-5; no definite D call. CDR3 length: 12 residues. The V and J ends lost 5 bases and 9 bases respectively, with 13 bases between them. The CDR3 reads CASSELQDSQYF. The CDR3 DNA follows: TGTGCCAGCAGTGAACTCCAGGATTCCCAGTACTTC.